These 5 T cell receptor beta chains were all obtained from the same sample, sequenced in a study of T cell changes during pregnancy in multiple sclerosis. TCRdb keeps only in-frame clones here, not all; method: immunoSEQ multiplex PCR. Here the sample spans fewer than 15,000 clones, 85% to 90% being singletons. Sequenced material: CD8+ T cells from peripheral blood mononuclear cells, taken after pregnancy. The receptor set was obtained from a female donor in good health, enrolled as a control in a pregnancy study.

This chain links TRBV7-2 with TRBJ1-1; the D gene is possibly TRBD1 (6 bases). The CDR3 has 14 amino acids. Germline V lookup: CDR1 SGHTA, CDR2 FQGNSA. V lost 1 base and J lost 4, with 10 bases in between. The DNA for the CDR3 is TGTGCCAGCAGCTTAGTTGACAGGACCACTGAAGCTTTCTTT. Amino acid sequence: CASSLVDRTTEAFF. The whole variable domain, filled in from reference TRBV7-2 and TRBJ1-1, reads GAGVSQSPSNKVTEKGKDVELRCDPISGHTALYWYRQSLGQGLEFLIYFQGNSAPDKSGLPSDRFSAERTGGSVSTLTIQRTQQEDSAVYLCASSLVDRTTEAFFGQGTRLTVV.

This chain links TRBV27 with TRBJ2-1, with 13 bases lining up with TRBD2. V was pared by 4 bases and J by 2 bases, with 5 bases of the junction left unmatched. Germline loops: CDR1 MNHEY, CDR2 SMNVEV (reference sequence). The CDR3 covers 17 residues. CDR3 loop: CASSSGTSGNTYNEQFF. The DNA for the CDR3 is TGTGCCAGCAGTTCCGGGACTAGCGGGAATACCTACAATGAGCAGTTCTTC.

This clone has just one count. The gene calls are TRBV4-1 and TRBJ2-3; possible D gene TRBD2, 5 bases. The V end lost 4 bases, the J end lost 2 bases, and 10 bases lay between the germline ends. The CDR3 length is 14 residues. Per germline, CDR1 MGHRA and CDR2 YSYEKL. In DNA form, the CDR3 reads TGCGCCAGCAGCCTTGGAGGAAACACAGATACGCAGTATTTT. It translates to CASSLGGNTDTQYF.

The CDR3 nucleotides are TGTGCCAGCAGTCGGACAGGGGGCAGCAATCAGCCCCAGCATTTT. Translation: CASSRTGGSNQPQHF. This sequence joins TRBV14 and TRBJ1-5, with 11 bases matching TRBD1. The germline V gene has CDR1 SGHDN and CDR2 FVKESK. The CDR3 spans 15 residues. J lost 1 base, V lost 6 bases, and 2 bases had no gene match.

This chain links TRBV16 with TRBJ2-7, with 7 bases identical to TRBD2. Per the germline V gene, CDR1 is KGHSY and CDR2 is FQNENV. The CDR3 loop spans 17 amino acids. V was clipped by 0 bases and J by 3 bases; unmatched bases: 11. Here the CDR3 reads CASSQSPFVGGSYEQYF. The CDR3 DNA follows: TGTGCCAGCAGCCAATCTCCCTTTGTGGGGGGGAGCTACGAGCAGTACTTC.